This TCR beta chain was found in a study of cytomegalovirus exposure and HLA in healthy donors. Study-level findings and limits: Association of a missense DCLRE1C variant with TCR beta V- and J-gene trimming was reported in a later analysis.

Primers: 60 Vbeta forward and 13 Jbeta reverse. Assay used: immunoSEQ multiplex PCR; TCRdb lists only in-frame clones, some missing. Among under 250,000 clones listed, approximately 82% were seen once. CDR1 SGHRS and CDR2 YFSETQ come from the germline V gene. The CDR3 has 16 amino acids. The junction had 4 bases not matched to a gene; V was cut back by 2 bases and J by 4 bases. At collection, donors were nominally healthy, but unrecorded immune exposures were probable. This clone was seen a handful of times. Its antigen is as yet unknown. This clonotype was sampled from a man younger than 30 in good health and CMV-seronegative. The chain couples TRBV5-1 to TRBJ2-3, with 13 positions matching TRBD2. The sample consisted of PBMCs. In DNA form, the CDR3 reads TGCGCCAGCAGCTTAAGGACTAGCGGGAGCGCAGATACGCAGTATTTT. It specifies CASSLRTSGSADTQYF.